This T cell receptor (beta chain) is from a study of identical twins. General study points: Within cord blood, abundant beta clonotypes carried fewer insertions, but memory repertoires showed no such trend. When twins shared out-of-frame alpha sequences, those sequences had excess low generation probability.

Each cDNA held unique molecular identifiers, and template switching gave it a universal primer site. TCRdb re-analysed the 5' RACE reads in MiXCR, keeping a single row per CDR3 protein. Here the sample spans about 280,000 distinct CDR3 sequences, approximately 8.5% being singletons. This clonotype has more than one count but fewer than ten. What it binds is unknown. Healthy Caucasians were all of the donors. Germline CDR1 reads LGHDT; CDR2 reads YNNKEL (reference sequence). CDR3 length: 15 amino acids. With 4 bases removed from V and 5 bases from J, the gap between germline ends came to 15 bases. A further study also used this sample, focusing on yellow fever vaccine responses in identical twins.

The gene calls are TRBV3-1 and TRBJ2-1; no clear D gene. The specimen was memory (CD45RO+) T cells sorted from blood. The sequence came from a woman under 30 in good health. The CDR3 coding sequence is TGTGCCAGCAGCCCAACCTCTTATTACCACAATGAGCAGTTCTTC. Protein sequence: CASSPTSYYHNEQFF.